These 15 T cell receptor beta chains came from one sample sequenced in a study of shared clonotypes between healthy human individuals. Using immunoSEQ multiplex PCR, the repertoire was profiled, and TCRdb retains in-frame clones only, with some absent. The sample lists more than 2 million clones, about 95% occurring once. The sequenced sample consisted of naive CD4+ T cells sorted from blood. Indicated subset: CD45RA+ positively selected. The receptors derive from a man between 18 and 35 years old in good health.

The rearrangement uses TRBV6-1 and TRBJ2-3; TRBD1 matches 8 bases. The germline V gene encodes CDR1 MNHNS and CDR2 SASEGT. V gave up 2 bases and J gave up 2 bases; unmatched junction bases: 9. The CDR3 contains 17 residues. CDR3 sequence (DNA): TGTGCCAGCAGTGAATCGGGGACAGGACCCTACACAGATACGCAGTATTTT. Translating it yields CASSESGTGPYTDTQYF.

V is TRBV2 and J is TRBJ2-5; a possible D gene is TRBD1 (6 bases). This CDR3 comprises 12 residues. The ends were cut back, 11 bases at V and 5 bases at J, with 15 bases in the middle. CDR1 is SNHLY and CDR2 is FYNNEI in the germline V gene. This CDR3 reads CALEYRAETQYF. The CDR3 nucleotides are TGTGCCCTAGAGTACAGGGCGGAGACCCAGTACTTC.

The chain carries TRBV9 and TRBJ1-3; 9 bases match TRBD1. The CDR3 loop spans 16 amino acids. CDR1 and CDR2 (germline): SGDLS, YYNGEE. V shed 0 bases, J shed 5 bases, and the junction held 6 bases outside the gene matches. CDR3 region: CASSVDLTGGRNTIYF. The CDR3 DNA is TGTGCCAGCAGCGTAGACTTGACAGGGGGACGAAACACCATATATTTT.

The CDR3, as DNA: TGTGCCTGGAGTGTATCTATCAATCAGCCCCAGCATTTT. This sequence encodes CAWSVSINQPQHF. The gene calls are TRBV30 and TRBJ1-5; no clear D. The V end was cut by 0 bases, the J end by 3 bases, with 6 bases between. Germline CDR1 reads GTSNPN; CDR2 reads SVGIG (reference sequence). The CDR3 has 13 amino acids. Full variable domain (remainder filled in from reference TRBV30 and TRBJ1-5): SQTIHQWPATLVQPVGSPLSLECTVEGTSNPNLYWYRQAAGRGLQLLFYSVGIGQISSEVPQNLSASRPQDRQFILSSKKLLLSDSGFYLCAWSVSINQPQHFGDGTRLSIL.

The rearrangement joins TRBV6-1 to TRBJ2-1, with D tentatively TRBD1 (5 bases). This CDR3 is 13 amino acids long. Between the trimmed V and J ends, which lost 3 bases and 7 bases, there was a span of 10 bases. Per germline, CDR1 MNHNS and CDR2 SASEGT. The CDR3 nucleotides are TGTGCCAGCAGTGATCGCAGGGAAAATGAGCAGTTCTTC. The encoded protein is CASSDRRENEQFF.

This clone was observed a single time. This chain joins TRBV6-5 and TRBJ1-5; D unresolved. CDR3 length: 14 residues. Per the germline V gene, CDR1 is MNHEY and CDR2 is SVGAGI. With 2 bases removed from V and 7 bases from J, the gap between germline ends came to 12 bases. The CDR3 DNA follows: TGTGCCAGCAGTTACGGGAAAGCGGGGCAGCCCCAGCATTTT. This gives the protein CASSYGKAGQPQHF.

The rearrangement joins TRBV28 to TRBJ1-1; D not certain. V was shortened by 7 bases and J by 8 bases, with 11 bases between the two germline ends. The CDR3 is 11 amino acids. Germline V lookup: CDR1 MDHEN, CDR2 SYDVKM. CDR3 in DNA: TGTGCCAGCACTATCGGACGGGAAGCTTTCTTT. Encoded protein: CASTIGREAFF.

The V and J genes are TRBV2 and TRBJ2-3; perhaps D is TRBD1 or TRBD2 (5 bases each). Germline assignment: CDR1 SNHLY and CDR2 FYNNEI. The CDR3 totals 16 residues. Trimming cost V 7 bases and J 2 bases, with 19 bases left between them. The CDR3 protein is CASTPRTGTITDTQYF. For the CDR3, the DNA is TGTGCCAGCACTCCACGCACCGGGACCATCACAGATACGCAGTATTTT.

CDR3 protein: CASSYKGVYGYTF. The CDR3 DNA is TGTGCCAGCAGTTACAAGGGGGTCTATGGCTACACCTTC. This rearrangement joins TRBV6-5 to TRBJ1-2; D might be TRBD1 (6 bases). Germline CDR1 and CDR2: MNHEY and SVGAGI. The CDR3 is 13 residues long. V lost 2 bases, J lost 4 bases, and 8 bases lay in between.

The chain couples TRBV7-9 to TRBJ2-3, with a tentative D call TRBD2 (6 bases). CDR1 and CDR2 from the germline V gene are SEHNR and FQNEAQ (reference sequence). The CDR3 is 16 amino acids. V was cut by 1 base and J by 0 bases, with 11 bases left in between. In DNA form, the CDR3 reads TGTGCCAGCAGCTTAGGGACGGCGGGGAGCACAGATACGCAGTATTTT. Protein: CASSLGTAGSTDTQYF.

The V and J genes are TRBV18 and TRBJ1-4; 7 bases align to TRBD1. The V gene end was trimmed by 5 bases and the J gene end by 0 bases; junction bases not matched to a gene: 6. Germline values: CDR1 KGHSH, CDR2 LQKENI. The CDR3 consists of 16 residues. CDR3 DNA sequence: TGTGCCAGCTCAACAACAGGGGATGCAACTAATGAAAAACTGTTTTTT. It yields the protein CASSTTGDATNEKLFF. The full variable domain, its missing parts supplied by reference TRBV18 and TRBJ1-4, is NAGVMQNPRHLVRRRGQEARLRCSPMKGHSHVYWYRQLPEEGLKFMVYLQKENIIDESGMPKERFSAEFPKEGPSILRIQQVVRGDSAAYFCASSTTGDATNEKLFFGSGTQLSVL.

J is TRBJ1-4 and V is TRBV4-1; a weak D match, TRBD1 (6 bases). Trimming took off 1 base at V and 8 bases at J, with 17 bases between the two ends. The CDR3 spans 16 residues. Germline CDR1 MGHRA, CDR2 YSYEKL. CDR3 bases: TGCGCCAGCAGCCAAGGAATGGGGCAGGGGATGGAAAAACTGTTTTTT. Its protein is CASSQGMGQGMEKLFF.

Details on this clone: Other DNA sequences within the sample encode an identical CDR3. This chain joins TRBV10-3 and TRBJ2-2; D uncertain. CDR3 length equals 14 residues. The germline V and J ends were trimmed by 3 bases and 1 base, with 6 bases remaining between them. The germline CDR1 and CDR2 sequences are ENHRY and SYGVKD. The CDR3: CAISDSRNTGELFF. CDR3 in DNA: TGTGCCATCAGTGATTCGAGGAACACCGGGGAGCTGTTTTTT.

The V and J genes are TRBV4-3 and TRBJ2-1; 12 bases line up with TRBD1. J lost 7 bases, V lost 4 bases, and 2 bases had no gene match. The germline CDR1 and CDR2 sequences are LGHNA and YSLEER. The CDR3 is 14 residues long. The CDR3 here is CASSRDRGLNEQFF. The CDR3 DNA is TGCGCCAGCAGCCGGGACAGGGGGCTTAATGAGCAGTTCTTC.

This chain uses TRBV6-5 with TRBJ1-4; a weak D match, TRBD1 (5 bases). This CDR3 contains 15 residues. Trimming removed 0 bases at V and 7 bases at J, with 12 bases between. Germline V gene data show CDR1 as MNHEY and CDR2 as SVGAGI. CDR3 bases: TGTGCCAGCAGTTACTCCCCCGGGGCAGGTGAAAAACTGTTTTTT. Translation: CASSYSPGAGEKLFF.